A selection of T cell receptor beta chains follows, all from one sample in a study of blood T cell repertoires in COVID-19. Profiled with immunoSEQ multiplex PCR; TCRdb holds only in-frame clones, not every one. Of around 63,000 clones in the sample, around 67% were seen once. Sequencing was done on a sample of peripheral blood. The receptors shown here come from a woman in her fifties or sixties with active or convalescent COVID-19. Each CDR3 is given with its conserved first and last residue. D genes are given only for firm matches. Clone size is not always given. Where it is, it says once, few, many or a class for expanded clones.

TRBJ1-4 | NA | NA | TRBV2 | CASRIIATNEKLFF | TGTGCCAGCAGAATTATTGCAACTAATGAAAAACTGTTTTTT
TRBJ1-1 | NA | NA | TRBV28 | CASSQRGWLTEAFF | TGTGCCAGCAGTCAGAGGGGGTGGCTCACTGAAGCTTTCTTT
TRBJ2-2 | many | TRBD2 | TRBV28 | CASSFPSSGNTGELFF | TGTGCCAGCAGTTTTCCATCTAGCGGGAACACCGGGGAGCTGTTTTTT
TRBJ1-4 | NA | NA | TRBV6-5 | CATSGTPGEKLFF | TGTGCCACCTCCGGGACACCGGGAGAAAAACTGTTTTTT
TRBJ1-1 | NA | NA | TRBV4-1 | CASSQEFNGYTEAFF | TGCGCCAGCAGCCAAGAATTCAACGGTTACACTGAAGCTTTCTTT
TRBJ2-2 | NA | NA | TRBV28 | CASTELAKEAGELFF | TGTGCCAGCACCGAACTAGCAAAAGAGGCCGGGGAGCTGTTTTTT
TRBJ2-1 | NA | TRBD1 | TRBV3-1/TRBV3-2 | CASSPRDREQFF | TGTGCCAGCAGCCCCCGGGACAGGGAGCAGTTCTTC
TRBJ2-3 | NA | NA | TRBV6-6 | CASGRTDTQYF | TGTGCCAGCGGGAGGACAGATACGCAGTATTTT
TRBJ2-1 | NA | TRBD2 | TRBV2 | CASSVVAGGNEQFF | TGTGCCAGCAGTGTGGTAGCGGGAGGCAATGAGCAGTTCTTC
TRBJ1-1 | NA | NA | TRBV6-6 | CASTAPQLLTEAFF | TGTGCCAGCACTGCTCCGCAACTTCTCACTGAAGCTTTCTTT
TRBJ1-4 | NA | NA | TRBV12-3/TRBV12-4 | CASTQGGEKLFF | TGTGCCAGCACTCAGGGTGGCGAAAAACTGTTTTTT
TRBJ1-5 | NA | TRBD1 | TRBV2 | CASSDSPGTGQPQHF | TGTGCCAGCAGTGACAGTCCCGGGACAGGTCAGCCCCAGCATTTT
TRBJ1-2 | NA | NA | TRBV12-3/TRBV12-4 | CASGRGEIYGYTF | TGTGCCAGTGGACGGGGAGAGATCTATGGCTACACCTTC
TRBJ2-5 | NA | NA | TRBV4-1 | CASSQAFLGETQYF | TGCGCCAGCAGCCAAGCGTTCTTGGGCGAGACCCAGTACTTC
TRBJ1-5 | few | NA | TRBV24-1 | CATSAQGLGNQPQHF | TGTGCCACCAGTGCTCAGGGGCTGGGAAATCAGCCCCAGCATTTT
TRBJ2-7 | NA | TRBD1 | TRBV2 | CASTTDRATYEQYF | TGTGCCAGCACCACGGACAGGGCGACCTACGAGCAGTACTTC
TRBJ1-2 | NA | TRBD1 | TRBV29-1 | CSVRTGENGYTF | TGCAGCGTGAGGACAGGGGAAAATGGCTACACCTTC
TRBJ2-6 | NA | TRBD1 | TRBV4-1 | CASSQDLGQESSGANVLTF | TGCGCCAGCAGCCAAGATCTGGGACAGGAGAGCTCTGGGGCCAACGTCCTGACTTTC
TRBJ1-6 | NA | NA | TRBV5-1 | CASSSTEPSSSPLHF | TGCGCCAGCAGCTCGACAGAGCCCTCCTCTTCACCCCTCCACTTT
TRBJ1-4 | NA | NA | TRBV27 | CASSSGTPNEKLFF | TGTGCCAGCAGTTCCGGGACACCTAATGAAAAACTGTTTTTT
TRBJ1-5 | NA | NA | TRBV15 | CATSVAPGNQPQHF | TGTGCCACCAGCGTAGCACCAGGGAATCAGCCCCAGCATTTT
TRBJ1-2 | NA | TRBD1 | TRBV24-1 | CATSDLTGGIDGYTF | TGTGCCACCAGTGATCTAACAGGGGGAATCGATGGCTACACCTTC
TRBJ1-2 | NA | TRBD1 | TRBV24-1 | CATSDSMDRVNYGYTF | TGTGCCACCAGTGATTCGATGGACAGGGTAAATTATGGCTACACCTTC
TRBJ2-1 | NA | NA | TRBV19 | CASSIVVSHEQFF | TGTGCCAGTAGTATAGTTGTCTCCCATGAGCAGTTCTTC
TRBJ2-1 | NA | TRBD2 | TRBV7-9 | CASSLRTSGRDEQFF | TGTGCCAGCAGCTTAAGGACTAGCGGGAGGGATGAGCAGTTCTTC
TRBJ1-1 | NA | NA | TRBV28 | CASSSPNTEAFF | TGTGCCAGCAGTTCTCCGAACACTGAAGCTTTCTTT
TRBJ2-2 | few | TRBD1 | TRBV30 | CAWSKGQGAGELFF | TGTGCCTGGAGTAAGGGACAGGGAGCCGGGGAGCTGTTTTTT
TRBJ2-7 | NA | TRBD1 | TRBV19 | CASSSDRVSYEQYF | TGTGCCAGTAGTTCAGACAGGGTTTCCTACGAGCAGTACTTC
TRBJ2-1 | NA | TRBD1 | TRBV19 | CASREFAGTVYNEQFF | TGTGCCAGTAGGGAATTTGCCGGGACAGTCTACAATGAGCAGTTCTTC